These T cell receptor beta chains were read from a single sample in a study of molecular identifiers for immune sequencing clone quantification. TCRdb analysed the PCR reads with MiXCR anew, one entry per CDR3 protein. In the table there are hundreds of thousands of distinct CDR3 sequences, approximately 24% of which are singletons. The sample was naive CD8+ T cells from blood, with Jurkat cell RNA spiked in. The receptors originated from a human donor in good health. Some libraries in this study had Jurkat cell RNA spiked in. The CDR3 runs from the conserved cysteine through the conserved F or W. A D gene is named only where the DNA matches it firmly. Clone size, where shown, is once, few, many, or a class for clones that have expanded.

.	TRBV20-1	TRBJ2-1	few	TGCAGTGCTAGAGTGAGAGATGAGCAGTTCTTC	CSARVRDEQFF
.	TRBV7-9	TRBJ2-3	few	TGTGCCAGCAGTCAGCAGGGACTTCGAAGTATCACAGATACGCAGTATTTT	CASSQQGLRSITDTQYF
.	TRBV12-3/TRBV12-4	TRBJ2-1	many	TGTGCCAGCAGTTCCCAGGACATCCACGGTGAGCAGTTCTTC	CASSSQDIHGEQFF
.	TRBV5-6	TRBJ2-2	.	TGTGCCAGCAGCCTGAGGACTATTAACGCCGGGGAGCTGTTTTTT	CASSLRTINAGELFF
TRBD2	TRBV7-2	TRBJ2-1	.	TGTGCCCGCCGCCCCGGCCCGGGCCTAGCGGTTCCCTCCTACACTGCGCAGTTCTTC	CARRPGPGLAVPSYTAQFF
TRBD2	TRBV28	TRBJ2-7	few	TGTGCCAGCAGTCTCCAAGCGGGAGTCAGCTCCTACGAGCAGTACTTC	CASSLQAGVSSYEQYF
TRBD1	TRBV30	TRBJ1-1	few	TGTGCCTGGGTTGAACCGGGACAGGCATCCACTGAAGCTTTCTTT	CAWVEPGQASTEAFF
TRBD1	TRBV28	TRBJ2-1	.	TGTGCCAGCAGACCGACAGGGGTTAATGAGCAGTTCTTC	CASRPTGVNEQFF
TRBD2	TRBV20-1	TRBJ2-1	few	TGCAGTGCTAGAGGCGGGGGGGCCTACAATGAGCAGTTCTTC	CSARGGGAYNEQFF
.	TRBV7-7	TRBJ2-7	few	TGTGCTAGCAGCTTAGAAGCTAACTACGAGCAGTACTTC	CASSLEANYEQYF
TRBD2	TRBV7-9	TRBJ2-3	.	TGTGCCAGCAGCAATGGACTAGTGGCAGATACGCAGTATTTT	CASSNGLVADTQYF
TRBD2	TRBV5-6	TRBJ2-1	few	TGTGCCAGCAGCTTCCAGACTAGCGGGAACAATGAGCAGTTCTTC	CASSFQTSGNNEQFF
.	TRBV2	TRBJ2-1	many	TGTGCCAGCAGCGGCTCACTAGCAGACTACAATGAGCAGTTCTTC	CASSGSLADYNEQFF
.	TRBV2	TRBJ1-1	.	TGTGCCAGCCTGGGTCTCTTCACTGAAGCTTTCTTT	CASLGLFTEAFF
TRBD1	TRBV27	TRBJ2-7	many	TGTGCCAGCAGTTTGTGGGACAGTACCTACGAGCAGTACTTC	CASSLWDSTYEQYF
.	TRBV7-9	TRBJ1-6	many	TGTGCCAGCAGCCTCCCTGCGGTGAAGGACGGGAATTCACCCCTCCACTTT	CASSLPAVKDGNSPLHF
.	TRBV21-1	TRBJ2-7	.	TGTGCCAGCAACGGACAGCCTAGGTTCGCCTACGAGCAGTACTTC	CASNGQPRFAYEQYF
.	TRBV7-9	TRBJ2-2	few	TGTGCCAGCAGCATCAGACGGGGCGGGCTGTTTTTT	CASSIRRGGLFF
.	TRBV27	TRBJ1-3	.	TGTGCCAGCAGTTTATCAGTCGCGGGAAACACCATATATTTT	CASSLSVAGNTIYF
TRBD2	TRBV7-2	TRBJ2-7	many	TGTGCCAGCAGCTCGCAGGCCAGCGGGAGCTCCTACGAGCAGTACTTC	CASSSQASGSSYEQYF
.	TRBV2	TRBJ2-7	.	TGTGCCAGCAGTGATCCGGTAGCAGGGATGACCTACGAGCAGTACTTC	CASSDPVAGMTYEQYF
TRBD2	TRBV27	TRBJ2-7	.	TGTGCCAGCAGCTTGTTAACCGGGACTAGCGGTTACGAGCAGTACTTC	CASSLLTGTSGYEQYF
TRBD2	TRBV7-9	TRBJ2-3	many	TGTGCCAGCAGCTTATCACACCCGGGACTAGCGGGAGAAGATACGCAGTATTTT	CASSLSHPGLAGEDTQYF
TRBD1	TRBV4-1	TRBJ1-4	many	TGCGCCAGCAGCCAAACAGGGGGTGAGAATGAAAAACTGTTTTTT	CASSQTGGENEKLFF
.	TRBV19	TRBJ1-5	few	TGTGCCAGTAGTCCCTTGCATAGCAATCAGCCCCAGCATTTT	CASSPLHSNQPQHF
.	TRBV9	TRBJ2-7	many	TGTGCCAGCAGCGTAGAATCCGAGGTTACGAGATACGAGCAGTACTTC	CASSVESEVTRYEQYF
.	TRBV29-1	TRBJ2-1	many	TGCAGCGTTGTTGGGGGAAATGAGCAGTTCTTC	CSVVGGNEQFF
TRBD1	TRBV27	TRBJ1-4	many	TGTGCCAGCAGTTTATGGCCGTTCGGACAGGGGGCATCTAATGAAAAACTGTTTTTT	CASSLWPFGQGASNEKLFF
.	TRBV7-9	TRBJ1-4	many	TGTGCCAGCAGCCCCCCAGTTGCAACTAATGAAAAACTGTTTTTT	CASSPPVATNEKLFF
.	TRBV10-2	TRBJ1-1	.	TGCGCCAGCAGTGATGAGGCGTCAACAGGGCCGGACACTGAAGCTTTCTTT	CASSDEASTGPDTEAFF
.	TRBV14	TRBJ2-1	many	TGTGCCAGCAGCCAAGATCCCTACGCCTACAATGAGCAGTTCTTC	CASSQDPYAYNEQFF
.	TRBV6-2/TRBV6-3	TRBJ1-1	many	TGTGCCAGCAGTTACCGGATAGATGACCCCACTGAAGCTTTCTTT	CASSYRIDDPTEAFF
TRBD1	TRBV16	TRBJ1-2	.	TGTGCCAGCAGCCAATCCGGGACAGGGTACTATGGCTACACCTTC	CASSQSGTGYYGYTF
.	TRBV7-6	TRBJ2-5	many	TGTGCCAGCAGCTTAGTTACGGGGGGCGGAGGAGAGACCCAGTACTTC	CASSLVTGGGGETQYF
.	TRBV5-4	TRBJ2-3	many	TGTGCCAGCAGGGCAGCGGGCACAGATACGCAGTATTTT	CASRAAGTDTQYF
.	TRBV5-6	TRBJ1-1	many	TGTGCCAGCAGCTTGGTCCGGCACTTGAACACTGAAGCTTTCTTT	CASSLVRHLNTEAFF
TRBD2	TRBV11-2	TRBJ2-2	.	TGTGCCAGCAGGTCGCTAGCGGAAAACACCGGGGAGCTGTTTTTT	CASRSLAENTGELFF
.	TRBV19	TRBJ2-7	many	TGTGCCAGTAGTTTATACGGGACGGCGCCTTCCTTC	CASSLYGTAPSF
.	TRBV12-3/TRBV12-4	TRBJ2-5	few	TGTGCCAGCAGCGGACAGAGACAAGAGACCCAGTACTTC	CASSGQRQETQYF
.	TRBV5-4	TRBJ2-1	few	TGTGCCAGCAGCCCCCCGAGAAACAATGAGCAGTTCTTC	CASSPPRNNEQFF
.	TRBV28	TRBJ2-6	many	TGTGCCAGCAGTTTCCCCGCCCGCTCTGGGGCCAACGTCCTGACTTTC	CASSFPARSGANVLTF
.	TRBV4-2	TRBJ1-6	.	TGTGCCAGCAGCCAAGATCCGGTGAGGGGCCTAAATTCACCCCTCCACTTT	CASSQDPVRGLNSPLHF
.	TRBV20-1	TRBJ2-2	many	TGCAGTGCCGAGTACTACGACAGGAACACCGGGGAGCTGTTTTTT	CSAEYYDRNTGELFF
TRBD2	TRBV4-3	TRBJ2-7	.	TGCGCCAGCAGCCAAGATATTAGCGGGGGGGACCACTCCTACGAGCAGTACTTC	CASSQDISGGDHSYEQYF
.	TRBV6-1	TRBJ2-7	.	TGTGCCAGCAGTGAATATGGGGGTCCCTACGAGCAGTACTTC	CASSEYGGPYEQYF
TRBD2	TRBV4-1	TRBJ2-5	.	TGCGCCAGCAGCCAAAGCCACTCACTAGCGGGGGCCGGGGAGACCCAGTACTTC	CASSQSHSLAGAGETQYF
TRBD2	TRBV14	TRBJ2-1	few	TGTGCCAGCAGCCAAGATAGACTAGCGGCATACACCGATTCCTACAATGAGCAGTTCTTC	CASSQDRLAAYTDSYNEQFF
TRBD2	TRBV30	TRBJ2-1	few	TGTGCCTGCTCACATCGGACTAGCGGGAACAATGAGCAGTTCTTC	CACSHRTSGNNEQFF
.	TRBV11-2	TRBJ2-3	many	TGTGCCAGCAGCTCCGACCTAGGACAGACAGATACGCAGTATTTT	CASSSDLGQTDTQYF
TRBD2	TRBV13	TRBJ2-7	many	TGTGCCAGCAGCTTGGGGACTAGCGGAGGTAGGGAGCAGTACTTC	CASSLGTSGGREQYF
.	TRBV28	TRBJ2-3	.	TGTGCCAGCAGACCGACTGGTAGGGTTGGAGATACGCAGTATTTT	CASRPTGRVGDTQYF
.	TRBV15	TRBJ2-5	few	TGTGCCACCAGCAGACCCTTAGCCCTACAAGAGACCCAGTACTTC	CATSRPLALQETQYF
.	TRBV19	TRBJ2-1	few	TGTGCCAGTAGTAACAGGAGGGAACACTCCTACAATGAGCAGTTCTTC	CASSNRREHSYNEQFF